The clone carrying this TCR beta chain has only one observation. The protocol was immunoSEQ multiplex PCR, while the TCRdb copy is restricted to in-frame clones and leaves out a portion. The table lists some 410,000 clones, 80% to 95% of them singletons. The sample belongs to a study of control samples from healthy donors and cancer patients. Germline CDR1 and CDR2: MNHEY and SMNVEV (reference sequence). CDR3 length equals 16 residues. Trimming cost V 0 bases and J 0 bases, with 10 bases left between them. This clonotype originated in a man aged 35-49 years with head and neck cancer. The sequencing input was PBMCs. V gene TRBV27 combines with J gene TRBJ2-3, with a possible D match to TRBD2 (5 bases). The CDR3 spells CASSLSLAQSTDTQYF. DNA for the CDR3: TGTGCCAGCAGTTTATCGCTAGCACAAAGCACAGATACGCAGTATTTT.